Sequencing of this T cell receptor beta chain was carried out in a study of blood T cell repertoires in COVID-19. Assay used: immunoSEQ multiplex PCR; TCRdb lists only in-frame clones, some missing. Of around 140,000 clones in the sample, roughly 80% were seen once. The ends were cut back, 1 base at V and 9 bases at J, with 10 bases in the middle. This CDR3 has 14 amino acids. CDR1 and CDR2 (germline): MDHEN, SYDVKM. This clonotype was obtained from a woman of 80 years or more with acute or convalescent COVID-19. The sequenced material came from peripheral blood. This chain connects TRBV28 to TRBJ1-6, with D perhaps TRBD1 (5 bases). CDR3 protein: CASSLSGIGSPLHF. In DNA form, the CDR3 reads TGTGCCAGCAGTTTATCAGGGATCGGTTCACCCCTCCACTTT. The whole variable domain, remainder taken from reference TRBV28 and TRBJ1-6, is DVKVTQSSRYLVKRTGEKVFLECVQDMDHENMFWYRQDPGLGLRLIYFSYDVKMKEKGDIPEGYSVSREKKERFSLILESASTNQTSMYLCASSLSGIGSPLHFGNGTRLTVT.